Below, one TCR beta chain is given with its context. This clonotype was detected only a few times. Its antigen is still unknown. One base away there is no much larger clone; base qualities are not given. The data were obtained in a study of T cell repertoires in cytomegalovirus infection (dated by TCRdb to between 2018 and 2021). General notes on the study: Because public TCR beta signatures pointed to carriage of CMV infection together with the matching HLA type, the HLA type of each donor mattered for the analysis. Broad study findings and their caveats: In both this cohort and an independent cohort of 350 or so donors, the cumulative frequency of public TCR beta family members distinguished carriers of CMV infection plus the relevant HLA type. The ex vivo response was dominated by HLA-C-restricted CMV-specific TCR beta clonotypes, which also provided the single most frequent clonotype in two of eight donors.

Sequencer: Illumina HiSeq 1500. The public reads were quality trimmed at Q25 with fastp and then assembled into clones with MiXCR by TCRdb, keeping productive beta chains. Entries are consolidated by CDR3 protein sequence, retaining the most common genes and DNA. Present in this sample are hundreds of thousands of distinct CDR3 sequences, approximately 31% of which were seen just once. The leading ten clones occupy 12% to 15% of the sample. From the cysteine up to the phenylalanine, the CDR3 has a length of 14 residues. The only DNA kept is the CDR3, 42 bases in frame from the first base. The junction shows trimming of 8 bases on V and 7 bases on J, plus 20 bases between the germline ends. Via the germline V gene, CDR1 is SGHVS and CDR2 FNYEAQ.

The TCR was taken from a human donor in good health (CMV status not recorded). Some clones in this sample may be carry-over from other donors' samples. The rearranged chain carries TRBV7-6 and TRBJ2-5; tentative D gene TRBD1, with 6 bases matching. Sequencing was carried out using PBMCs. In nucleotide form, the sequence is TGTGCCAGCCAGACTACAGGGCTCCAGGGGACCCAGTACTTC. It specifies CASQTTGLQGTQYF. Beyond the CDR3, the reference TRBV7-6 and TRBJ2-5 genes provide the residues; the full variable domain reads: GAGVSQSPRYKVTKRGQDVALRCDPISGHVSLYWYRQALGQGPEFLTYFNYEAQQDKSGLPNDRFSAERPEGSISTLTIQRTEQRDSAMYRCASQTTGLQGTQYFGPGTRLLVL.